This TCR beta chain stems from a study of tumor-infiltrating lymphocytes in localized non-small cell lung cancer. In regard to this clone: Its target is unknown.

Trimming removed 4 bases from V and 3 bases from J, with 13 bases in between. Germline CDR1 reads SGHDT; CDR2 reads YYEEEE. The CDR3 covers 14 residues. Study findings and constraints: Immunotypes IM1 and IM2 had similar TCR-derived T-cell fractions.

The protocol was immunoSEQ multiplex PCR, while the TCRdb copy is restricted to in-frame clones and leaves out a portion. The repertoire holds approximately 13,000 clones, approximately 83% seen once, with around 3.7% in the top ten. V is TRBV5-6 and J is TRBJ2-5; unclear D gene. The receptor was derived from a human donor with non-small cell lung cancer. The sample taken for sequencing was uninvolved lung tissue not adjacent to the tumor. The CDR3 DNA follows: TGTGCCAGCAGCCGTCCCCCCGGTGAAGAGACCCAGTACTTC. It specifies CASSRPPGEETQYF.